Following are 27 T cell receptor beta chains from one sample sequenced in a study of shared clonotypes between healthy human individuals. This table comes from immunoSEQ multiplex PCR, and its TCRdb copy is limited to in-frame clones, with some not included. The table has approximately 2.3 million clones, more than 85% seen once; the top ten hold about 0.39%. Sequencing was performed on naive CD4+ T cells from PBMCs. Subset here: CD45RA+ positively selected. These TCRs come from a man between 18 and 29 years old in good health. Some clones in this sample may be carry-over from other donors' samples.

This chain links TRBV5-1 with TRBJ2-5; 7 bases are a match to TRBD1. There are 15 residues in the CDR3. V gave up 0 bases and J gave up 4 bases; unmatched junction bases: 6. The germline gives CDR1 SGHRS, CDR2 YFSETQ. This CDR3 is CASSLGQGRRETQYF. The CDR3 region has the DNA TGCGCCAGCAGCTTGGGACAGGGTAGGCGAGAGACCCAGTACTTC.

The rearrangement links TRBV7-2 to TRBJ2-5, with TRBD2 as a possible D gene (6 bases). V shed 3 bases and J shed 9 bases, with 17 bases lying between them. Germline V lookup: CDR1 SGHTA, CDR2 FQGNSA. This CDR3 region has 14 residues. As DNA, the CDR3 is TGTGCCAGCAGCTTGGTTGTTTGGGGGGAGGCCCAGTACTTC. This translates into CASSLVVWGEAQYF.

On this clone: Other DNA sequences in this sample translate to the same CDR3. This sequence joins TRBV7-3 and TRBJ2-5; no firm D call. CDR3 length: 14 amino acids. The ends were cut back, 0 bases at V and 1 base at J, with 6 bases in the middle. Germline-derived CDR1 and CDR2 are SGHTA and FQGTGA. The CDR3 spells CASSLTGPQETQYF. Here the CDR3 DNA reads TGTGCCAGCAGCTTAACTGGTCCCCAAGAGACCCAGTACTTC. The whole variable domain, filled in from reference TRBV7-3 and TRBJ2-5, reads GAGVSQTPSNKVTEKGKYVELRCDPISGHTALYWYRQSLGQGPEFLIYFQGTGAADDSGLPNDRFFAVRPEGSVSTLKIQRTERGDSAVYLCASSLTGPQETQYFGPGTRLLVL.

Here the CDR3 DNA reads TGCAGCGTCACTCCCGGGTTTTCCAACACTGAAGCTTTCTTT. This encodes CSVTPGFSNTEAFF. The rearrangement joins TRBV29-1 to TRBJ1-1; D not certain. The V and J ends lost 6 bases and 2 bases respectively, with 16 bases between them. Germline CDR1 SQVTM, CDR2 ANQGSEA. The CDR3 has 14 amino acids.

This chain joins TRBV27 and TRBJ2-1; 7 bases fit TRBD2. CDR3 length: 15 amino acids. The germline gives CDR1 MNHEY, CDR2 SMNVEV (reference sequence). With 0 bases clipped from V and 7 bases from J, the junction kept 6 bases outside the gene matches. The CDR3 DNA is TGTGCCAGCAGTTTATCACCACAACTAGCGAATGAGCAGTTCTTC. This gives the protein CASSLSPQLANEQFF.

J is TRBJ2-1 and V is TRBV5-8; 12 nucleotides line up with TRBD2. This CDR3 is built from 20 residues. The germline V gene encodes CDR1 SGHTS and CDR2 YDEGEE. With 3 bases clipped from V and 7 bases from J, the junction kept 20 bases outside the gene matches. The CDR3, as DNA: TGTGCCAGCAGCTCCGCCGGGACAACTAGCGGGAGGTCACTATTGAATGAGCAGTTCTTC. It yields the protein CASSSAGTTSGRSLLNEQFF.

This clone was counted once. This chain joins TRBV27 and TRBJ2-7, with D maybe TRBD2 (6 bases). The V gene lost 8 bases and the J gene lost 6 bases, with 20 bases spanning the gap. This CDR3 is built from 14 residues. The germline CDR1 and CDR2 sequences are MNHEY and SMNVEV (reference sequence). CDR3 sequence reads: CASVGRDSRVEQYF. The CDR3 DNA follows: TGTGCCAGCGTGGGTCGGGACTCACGGGTCGAGCAGTACTTC.

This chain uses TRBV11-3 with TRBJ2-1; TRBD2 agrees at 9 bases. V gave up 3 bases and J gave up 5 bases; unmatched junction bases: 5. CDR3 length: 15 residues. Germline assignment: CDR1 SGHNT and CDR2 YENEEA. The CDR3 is CASSFRLAVHNEQFF. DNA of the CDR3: TGTGCCAGCAGCTTCCGACTAGCGGTTCACAATGAGCAGTTCTTC.

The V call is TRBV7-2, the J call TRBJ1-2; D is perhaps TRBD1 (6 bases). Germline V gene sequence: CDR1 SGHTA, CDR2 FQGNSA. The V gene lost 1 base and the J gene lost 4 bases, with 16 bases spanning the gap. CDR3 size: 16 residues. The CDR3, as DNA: TGTGCCAGCAGCTTAGTCTCCAGGGGACTTGGCTATGGCTACACCTTC. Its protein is CASSLVSRGLGYGYTF.

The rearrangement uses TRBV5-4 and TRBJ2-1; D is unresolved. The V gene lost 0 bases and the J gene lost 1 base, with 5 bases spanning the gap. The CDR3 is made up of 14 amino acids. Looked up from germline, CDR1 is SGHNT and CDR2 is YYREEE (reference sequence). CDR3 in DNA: TGTGCCAGCAGCTTGGTTGCGTCCTACAATGAGCAGTTCTTC. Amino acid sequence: CASSLVASYNEQFF.

The CDR3 reads CASSRAGAGANVLTF. Written as DNA, the CDR3 is TGTGCCAGTAGTAGGGCGGGGGCCGGGGCCAACGTCCTGACTTTC. The V call is TRBV19, the J call TRBJ2-6; maybe TRBD2 (7 bases). Deletions cut 4 bases from V and 4 bases from J, with 11 bases between. Germline CDR1 LNHDA, CDR2 SQIVND (reference sequence). This CDR3 contains 15 residues.

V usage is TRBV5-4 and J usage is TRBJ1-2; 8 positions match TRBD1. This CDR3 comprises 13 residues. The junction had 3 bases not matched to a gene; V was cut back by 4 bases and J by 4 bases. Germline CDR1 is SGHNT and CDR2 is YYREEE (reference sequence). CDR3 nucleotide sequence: TGTGCCAGCAGCGGGGACAGGTTCTATGGCTACACCTTC. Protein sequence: CASSGDRFYGYTF.

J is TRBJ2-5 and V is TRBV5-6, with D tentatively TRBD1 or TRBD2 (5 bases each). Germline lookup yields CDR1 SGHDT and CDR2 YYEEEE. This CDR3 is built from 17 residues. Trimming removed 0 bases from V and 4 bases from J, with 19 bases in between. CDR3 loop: CASSLAGTKPGAETQYF. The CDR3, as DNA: TGTGCCAGCAGCTTGGCAGGGACCAAACCCGGGGCAGAGACCCAGTACTTC.

The CDR3 protein is CASSLEGLTDGYTF. CDR3 nucleotide sequence: TGCGCCAGCAGCTTGGAGGGGCTGACTGATGGCTACACCTTC. The J gene is TRBJ1-2, the V gene TRBV5-1; the D gene is possibly TRBD1 (5 bases). This CDR3 contains 14 residues. The ends were cut back, 0 bases at V and 6 bases at J, with 12 bases in the middle. Germline values: CDR1 SGHRS, CDR2 YFSETQ.

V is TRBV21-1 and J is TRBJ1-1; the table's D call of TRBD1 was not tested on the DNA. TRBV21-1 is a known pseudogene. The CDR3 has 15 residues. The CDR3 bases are TGTGCCAGCAGCAAATGGGGACAGAAGAACACTGAAGCTTTCTTT. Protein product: CASSKWGQKNTEAFF.

The CDR3 here is CATLSPRPPYEQYF. The CDR3 DNA sequence: TGTGCCACCCTAAGTCCAAGGCCTCCCTACGAGCAGTACTTC. The chain employs TRBV27 and TRBJ2-7, with unresolved D. Per the germline V gene, CDR1 is MNHEY and CDR2 is SMNVEV (reference sequence). The CDR3 is 14 amino acids. Trimming left V 10 bases short and J 2 bases short, with 18 bases between.

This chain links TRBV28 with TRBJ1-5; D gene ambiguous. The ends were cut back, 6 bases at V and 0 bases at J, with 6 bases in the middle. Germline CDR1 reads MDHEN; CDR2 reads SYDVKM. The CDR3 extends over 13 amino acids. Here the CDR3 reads CASSPVSNQPQHF. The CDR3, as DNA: TGTGCCAGCAGCCCCGTTAGCAATCAGCCCCAGCATTTT.

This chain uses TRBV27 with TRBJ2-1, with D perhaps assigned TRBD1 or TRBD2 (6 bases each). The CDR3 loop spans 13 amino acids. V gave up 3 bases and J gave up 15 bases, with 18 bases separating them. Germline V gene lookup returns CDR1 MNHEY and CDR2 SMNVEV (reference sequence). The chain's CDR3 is CASSLGGRPYGFF. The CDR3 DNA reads TGTGCCAGCAGTTTGGGGGGCCGCCCCTACGGGTTCTTC.

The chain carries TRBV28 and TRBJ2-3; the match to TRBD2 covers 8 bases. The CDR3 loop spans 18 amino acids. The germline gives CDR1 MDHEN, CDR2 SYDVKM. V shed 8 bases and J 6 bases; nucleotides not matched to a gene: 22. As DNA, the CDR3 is TGTGCCAGCCCTCCCCCCGGTGGGGTAGCGGGAAAAAGGGATACGCAGTATTTT. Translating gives CASPPPGGVAGKRDTQYF.

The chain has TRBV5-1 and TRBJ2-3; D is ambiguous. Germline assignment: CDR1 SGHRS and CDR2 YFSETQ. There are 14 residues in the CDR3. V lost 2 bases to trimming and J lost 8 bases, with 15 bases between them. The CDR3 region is CASSFGLEVPTQYF. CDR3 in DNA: TGCGCCAGCAGCTTCGGCCTAGAGGTTCCTACGCAGTATTTT.

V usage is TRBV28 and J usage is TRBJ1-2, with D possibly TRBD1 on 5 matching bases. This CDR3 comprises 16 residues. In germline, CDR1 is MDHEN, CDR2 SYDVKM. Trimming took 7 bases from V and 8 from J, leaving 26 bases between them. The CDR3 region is CASTPPGEGLRGGYTF. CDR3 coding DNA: TGTGCCAGCACCCCCCCCGGAGAAGGGCTGAGGGGAGGCTACACCTTC.

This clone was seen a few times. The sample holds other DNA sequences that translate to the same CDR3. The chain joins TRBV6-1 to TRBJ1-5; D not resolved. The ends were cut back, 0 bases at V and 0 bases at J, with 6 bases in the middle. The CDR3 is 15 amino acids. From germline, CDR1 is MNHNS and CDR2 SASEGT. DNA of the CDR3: TGTGCCAGCAGTGAAGCGGGGTATAGCAATCAGCCCCAGCATTTT. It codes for CASSEAGYSNQPQHF.

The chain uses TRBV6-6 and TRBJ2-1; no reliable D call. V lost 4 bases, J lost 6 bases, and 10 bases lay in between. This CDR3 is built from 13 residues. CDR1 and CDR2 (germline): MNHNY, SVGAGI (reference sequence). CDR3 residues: CASSFGLSNEQFF. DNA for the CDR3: TGTGCCAGCAGTTTTGGGCTTAGCAATGAGCAGTTCTTC.

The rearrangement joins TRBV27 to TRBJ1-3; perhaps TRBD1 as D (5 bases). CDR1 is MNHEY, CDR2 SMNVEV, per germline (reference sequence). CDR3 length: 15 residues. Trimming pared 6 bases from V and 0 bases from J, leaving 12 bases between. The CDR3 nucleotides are TGTGCCAGCAGGAAGGCAGGGAACTCTGGAAACACCATATATTTT. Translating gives CASRKAGNSGNTIYF.

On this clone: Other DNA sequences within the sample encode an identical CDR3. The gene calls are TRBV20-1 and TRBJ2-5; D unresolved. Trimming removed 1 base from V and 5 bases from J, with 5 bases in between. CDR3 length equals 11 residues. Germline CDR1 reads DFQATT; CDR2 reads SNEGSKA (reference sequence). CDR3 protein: CSARVGETQYF. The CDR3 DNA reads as TGCAGTGCTAGAGTAGGGGAGACCCAGTACTTC.

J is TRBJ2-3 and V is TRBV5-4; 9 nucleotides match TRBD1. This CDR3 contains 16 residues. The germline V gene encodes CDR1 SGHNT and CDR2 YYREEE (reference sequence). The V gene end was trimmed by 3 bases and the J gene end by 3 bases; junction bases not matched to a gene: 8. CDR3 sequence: CASSSGQTGGTDTQYF. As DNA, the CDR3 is TGTGCCAGCAGCTCAGGTCAGACAGGGGGAACAGATACGCAGTATTTT.

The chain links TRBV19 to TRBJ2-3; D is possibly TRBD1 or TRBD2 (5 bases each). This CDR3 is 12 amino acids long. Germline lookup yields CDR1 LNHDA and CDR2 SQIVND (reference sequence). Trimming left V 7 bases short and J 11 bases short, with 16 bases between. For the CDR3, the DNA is TGTGCCAGTACCAATAAGAGGGGATGGCAGTATTTT. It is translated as CASTNKRGWQYF.